Below, one T cell receptor beta chain is given with its context. Trimming took off 1 base at V and 2 bases at J, with 17 bases between the two ends. The CDR3 spans 17 residues. Germline CDR1 is MNHNS and CDR2 is SASEGT. These data originate in a study of Tregs in tolerant kidney transplant recipients. The method was immunoSEQ multiplex PCR; TCRdb's version includes in-frame clones alone and lacks a portion of them. The sample contains 92,000 or so clones, 90% to 95% of which appear only once. The receptor comes from a human donor in good health. Sequencing used CD8+ T cells from blood. This sequence joins TRBV6-1 and TRBJ1-1, with a possible D match to TRBD1 (6 bases). The CDR3 nucleotides are TGTGCCAGCAGTGAAGAACTCGGACGGGGGCTCAACACTGAAGCTTTCTTT. It encodes CASSEELGRGLNTEAFF.